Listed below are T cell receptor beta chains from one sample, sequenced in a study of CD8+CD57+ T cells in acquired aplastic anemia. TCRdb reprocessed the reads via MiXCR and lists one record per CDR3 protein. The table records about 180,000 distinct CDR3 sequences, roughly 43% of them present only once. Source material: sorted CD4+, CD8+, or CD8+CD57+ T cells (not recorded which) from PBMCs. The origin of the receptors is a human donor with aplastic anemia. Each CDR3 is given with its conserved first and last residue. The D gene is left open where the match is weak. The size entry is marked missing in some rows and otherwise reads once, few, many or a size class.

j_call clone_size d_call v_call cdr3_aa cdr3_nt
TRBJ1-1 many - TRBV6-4 CASSAKVNTEAFF TGTGCCAGCAGTGCTAAGGTGAACACTGAAGCTTTCTTT
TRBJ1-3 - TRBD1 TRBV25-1 CASSELGTGSGNTIYF TGTGCCAGCAGTGAATTGGGGACAGGATCTGGAAACACCATATATTTT
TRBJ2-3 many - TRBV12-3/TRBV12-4 CASSFYGDTDTQYF TGTGCCAGCAGTTTTTATGGGGACACAGATACGCAGTATTTT
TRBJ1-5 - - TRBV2 CASSELGGRNQPQHF TGTGCCAGCAGTGAATTGGGAGGGAGGAATCAGCCCCAGCATTTT
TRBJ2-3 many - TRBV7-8 CASSPHTDTQYF TGTGCCAGCAGCCCCCACACAGATACGCAGTATTTT
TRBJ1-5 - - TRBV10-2 CASSFSRQPNQPQHF TGCGCCAGCAGTTTCTCGAGACAGCCCAATCAGCCCCAGCATTTT
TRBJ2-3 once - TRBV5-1 CASSAPGITDTQYF TGCGCCAGCAGCGCCCCGGGGATCACAGATACGCAGTATTTT
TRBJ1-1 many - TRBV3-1 CASSQVLSNTEAFF TGTGCCAGCAGCCAAGTTCTCTCGAACACTGAAGCTTTCTTT
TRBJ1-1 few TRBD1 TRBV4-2 CASSHLDRGNTEAFF TGTGCCAGCAGCCACCTGGACAGGGGAAACACTGAAGCTTTCTTT
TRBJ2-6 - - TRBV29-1 CSVARFGANVLTF TGCAGCGTTGCACGGTTCGGGGCCAACGTCCTGACTTTC
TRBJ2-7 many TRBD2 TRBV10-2 CASSELVGEGEQYF TGCGCCAGCAGTGAGTTAGTGGGGGAGGGCGAGCAGTACTTC
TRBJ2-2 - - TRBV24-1 CATSDLGRGPVELFF TGTGCCACCAGTGATTTGGGGCGGGGGCCCGTCGAGCTGTTTTTT
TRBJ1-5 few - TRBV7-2 CASSLTPRQPQHF TGTGCCAGCAGCTTAACGCCACGGCAGCCCCAGCATTTT
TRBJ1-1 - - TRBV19 CAGSMDSVNTEAFF TGTGCCGGCAGTATGGACAGCGTGAACACTGAAGCTTTCTTT
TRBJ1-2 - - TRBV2 CASSTPPDGYTF TGTGCCAGCAGTACCCCGCCAGATGGCTACACCTTC
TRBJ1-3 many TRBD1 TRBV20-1 CSALDRASGNTIYF TGCAGTGCACTCGACAGGGCCTCTGGAAACACCATATATTTT
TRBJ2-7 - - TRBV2 CASSLTGSPYEQYF TGTGCCAGCAGCTTAACAGGGAGCCCCTACGAGCAGTACTTC
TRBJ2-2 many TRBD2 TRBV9 CASSVGTSGGAGGELFF TGTGCCAGCAGCGTAGGGACTAGCGGGGGGGCCGGCGGGGAGCTGTTTTTT
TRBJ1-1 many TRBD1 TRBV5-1 CASSSLPGQGARGTEAFF TGCGCCAGCAGCTCATTGCCGGGACAGGGGGCCCGGGGGACTGAAGCTTTCTTT
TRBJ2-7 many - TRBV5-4 CASSSRGNLTYEQYF TGTGCCAGCAGCTCCCGAGGCAATTTGACCTACGAGCAGTACTTC
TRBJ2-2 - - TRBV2 CARRPPDTGELFF TGTGCCAGGAGGCCCCCGGACACCGGGGAGCTGTTTTTT
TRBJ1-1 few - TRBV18 CASSLNSDTEAFF TGTGCCAGCTCGCTCAATTCGGACACTGAAGCTTTCTTT
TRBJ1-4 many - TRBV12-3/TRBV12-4 CASSLKAASILFF TGTGCCAGCAGTTTAAAGGCAGCCTCCATATTGTTTTTT
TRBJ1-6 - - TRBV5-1 CASSTGQLSPLHF TGCGCCAGCAGCACTGGACAGCTCTCACCCCTCCACTTT
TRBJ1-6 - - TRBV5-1 CASSLEMGQGNSPLHF TGCGCCAGCAGCTTGGAAATGGGGCAGGGGAATTCACCCCTCCACTTT
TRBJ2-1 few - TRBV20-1 CSARDVRSSYNEQFF TGCAGTGCTAGAGATGTGAGGAGCTCCTACAATGAGCAGTTCTTC
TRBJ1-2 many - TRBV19 CASSEWGVSNYGYTF TGTGCCAGTAGTGAATGGGGGGTCTCTAACTATGGCTACACCTTC
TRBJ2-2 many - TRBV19 CASSPGLNTGELFF TGTGCCAGTAGTCCCGGGTTGAACACCGGGGAGCTGTTTTTT
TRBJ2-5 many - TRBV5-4 CASRETPAGETQYF TGTGCCAGCAGGGAAACGCCTGCCGGAGAGACCCAGTACTTC
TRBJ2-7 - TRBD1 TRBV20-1 CSARRGPPGEQYF TGCAGTGCTAGGAGGGGGCCTCCGGGCGAGCAGTACTTC
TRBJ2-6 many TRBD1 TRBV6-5 CASSLGQSGANVLTF TGTGCCAGCAGCCTGGGACAGTCTGGGGCCAACGTCCTGACTTTC